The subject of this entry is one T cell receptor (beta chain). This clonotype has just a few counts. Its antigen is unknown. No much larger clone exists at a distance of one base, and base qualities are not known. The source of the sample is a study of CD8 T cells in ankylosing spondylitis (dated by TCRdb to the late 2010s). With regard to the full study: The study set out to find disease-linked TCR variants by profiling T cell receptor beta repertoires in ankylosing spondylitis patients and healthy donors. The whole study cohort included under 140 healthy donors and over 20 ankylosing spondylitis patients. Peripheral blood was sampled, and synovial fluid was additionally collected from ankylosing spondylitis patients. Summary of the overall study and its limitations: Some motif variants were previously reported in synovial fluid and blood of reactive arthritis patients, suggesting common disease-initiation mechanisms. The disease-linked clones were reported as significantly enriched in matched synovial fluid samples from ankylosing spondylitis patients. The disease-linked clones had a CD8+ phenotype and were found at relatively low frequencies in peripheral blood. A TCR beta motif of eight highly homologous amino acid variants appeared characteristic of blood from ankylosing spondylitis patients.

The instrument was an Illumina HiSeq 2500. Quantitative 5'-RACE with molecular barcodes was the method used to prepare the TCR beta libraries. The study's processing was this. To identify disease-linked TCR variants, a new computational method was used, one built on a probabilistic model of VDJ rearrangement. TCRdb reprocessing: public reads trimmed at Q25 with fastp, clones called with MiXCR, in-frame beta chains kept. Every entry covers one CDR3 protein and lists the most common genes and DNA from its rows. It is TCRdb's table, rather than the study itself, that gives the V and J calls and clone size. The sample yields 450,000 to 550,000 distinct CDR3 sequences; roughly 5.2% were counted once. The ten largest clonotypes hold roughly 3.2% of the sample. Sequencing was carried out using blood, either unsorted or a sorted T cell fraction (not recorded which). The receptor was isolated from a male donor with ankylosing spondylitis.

The nucleotide sequence is TGTGCCAGCGGTCCGTTTTCCGGGCGTCCGTTCTTC. This codes for CASGPFSGRPFF. This chain is built from TRBV6-2 or TRBV6-3 and TRBJ2-1, with the identity of the D gene unclear. CDR1 and CDR2 were assigned from the germline V gene as MNHEY and SVGEGT. Spanning cysteine to phenylalanine, the CDR3 consists of 12 amino acids. Only CDR3 DNA remains: 36 bases, in frame from the first base. V sheds 8 bases and J sheds 15 bases, leaving 20 bases between their ends.